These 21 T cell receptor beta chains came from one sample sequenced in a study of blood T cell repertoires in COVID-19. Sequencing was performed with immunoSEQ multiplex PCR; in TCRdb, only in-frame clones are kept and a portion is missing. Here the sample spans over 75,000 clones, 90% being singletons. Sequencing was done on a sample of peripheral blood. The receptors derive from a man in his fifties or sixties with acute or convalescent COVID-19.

The CDR3 loop is CASSSGATDTQYF. In DNA form, the CDR3 reads TGTGCCAGCAGCTCGGGAGCCACAGATACGCAGTATTTT. V is TRBV13 and J is TRBJ2-3; possible D gene TRBD2, 6 bases. This CDR3 contains 13 residues. Germline CDR1 PRHDT, CDR2 FYEKMQ (reference sequence). The V and J ends lost 4 bases and 2 bases respectively, with 7 bases between them.

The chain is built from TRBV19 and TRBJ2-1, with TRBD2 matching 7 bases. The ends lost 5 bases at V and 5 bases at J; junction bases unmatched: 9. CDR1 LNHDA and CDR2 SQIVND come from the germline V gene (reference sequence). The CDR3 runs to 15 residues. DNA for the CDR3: TGTGCCAGTAGTTACGGGGGGAGTCGGGACAATGAGCAGTTCTTC. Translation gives CASSYGGSRDNEQFF.

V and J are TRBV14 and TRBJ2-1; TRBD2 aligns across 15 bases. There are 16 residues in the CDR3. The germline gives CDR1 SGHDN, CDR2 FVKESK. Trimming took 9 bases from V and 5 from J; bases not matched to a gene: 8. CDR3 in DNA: TGTGCCAGACGGACTAGCGGGAGGGTGGGGGACAATGAGCAGTTCTTC. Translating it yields CARRTSGRVGDNEQFF.

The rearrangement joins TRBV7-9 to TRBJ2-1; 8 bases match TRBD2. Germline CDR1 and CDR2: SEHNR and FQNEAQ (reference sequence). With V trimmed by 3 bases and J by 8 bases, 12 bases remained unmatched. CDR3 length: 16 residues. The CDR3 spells CASSFTGGSHGHEQFF. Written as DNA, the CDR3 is TGTGCCAGCAGCTTTACGGGAGGGTCTCATGGCCATGAGCAGTTCTTC. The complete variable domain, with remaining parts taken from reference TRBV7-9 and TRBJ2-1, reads DTGVSQNPRHKITKRGQNVTFRCDPISEHNRLYWYRQTLGQGPEFLTYFQNEAQLEKSRLLSDRFSAERPKGSFSTLEIQRTEQGDSAMYLCASSFTGGSHGHEQFFGPGTRLTVL.

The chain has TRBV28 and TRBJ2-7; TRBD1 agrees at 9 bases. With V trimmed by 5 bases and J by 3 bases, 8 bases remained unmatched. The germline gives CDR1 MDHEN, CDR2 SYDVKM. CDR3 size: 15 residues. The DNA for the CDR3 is TGTGCCAGCAGTCCTACAGGGGGCCTTAACTACGAGCAGTACTTC. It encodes CASSPTGGLNYEQYF.

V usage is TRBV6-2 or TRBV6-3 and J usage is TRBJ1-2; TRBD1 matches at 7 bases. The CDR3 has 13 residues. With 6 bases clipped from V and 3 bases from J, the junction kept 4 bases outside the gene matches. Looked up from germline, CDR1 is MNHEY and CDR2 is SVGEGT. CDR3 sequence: CASSRGQDYGYTF. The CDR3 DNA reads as TGTGCCAGCAGCCGAGGACAGGACTATGGCTACACCTTC.

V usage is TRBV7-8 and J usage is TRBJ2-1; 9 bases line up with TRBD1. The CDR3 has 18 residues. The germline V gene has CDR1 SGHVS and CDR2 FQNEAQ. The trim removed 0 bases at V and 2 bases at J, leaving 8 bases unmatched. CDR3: CASSLAPGTGSAYNEQFF. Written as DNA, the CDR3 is TGTGCCAGCAGCTTAGCCCCCGGGACAGGGAGCGCCTACAATGAGCAGTTCTTC.

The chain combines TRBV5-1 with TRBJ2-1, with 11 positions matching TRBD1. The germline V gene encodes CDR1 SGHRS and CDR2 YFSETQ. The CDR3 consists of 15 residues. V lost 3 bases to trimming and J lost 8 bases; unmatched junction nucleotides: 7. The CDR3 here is CASSSGQGAQDEQFF. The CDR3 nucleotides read TGCGCCAGCAGCTCCGGACAGGGGGCGCAGGATGAGCAGTTCTTC.

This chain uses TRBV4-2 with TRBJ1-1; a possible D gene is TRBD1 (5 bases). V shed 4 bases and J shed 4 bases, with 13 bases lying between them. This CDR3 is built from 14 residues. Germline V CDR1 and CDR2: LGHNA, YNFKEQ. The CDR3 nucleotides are TGTGCCAGCAGCCCGAACACGGGGGGCACTGAAGCTTTCTTT. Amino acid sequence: CASSPNTGGTEAFF.

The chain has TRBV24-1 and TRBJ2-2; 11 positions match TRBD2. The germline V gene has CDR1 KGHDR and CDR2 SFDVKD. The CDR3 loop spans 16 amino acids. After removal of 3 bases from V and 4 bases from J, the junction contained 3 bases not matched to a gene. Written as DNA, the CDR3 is TGTGCCACCAGTGATGAACTAGCGGGAGCCACCGGGGAGCTGTTTTTT. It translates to CATSDELAGATGELFF.

This CDR3 reads CASSSETGYSPLHF. CDR3 nucleotides: TGTGCCAGCAGTTCCGAGACAGGATATTCACCCCTCCACTTT. The chain joins TRBV6-5 to TRBJ1-6, with D possibly TRBD1 on 6 matching bases. CDR3 length: 14 residues. V shed 4 bases and J shed 8 bases, with 12 bases lying between them. Germline V gene data show CDR1 as MNHEY and CDR2 as SVGAGI.

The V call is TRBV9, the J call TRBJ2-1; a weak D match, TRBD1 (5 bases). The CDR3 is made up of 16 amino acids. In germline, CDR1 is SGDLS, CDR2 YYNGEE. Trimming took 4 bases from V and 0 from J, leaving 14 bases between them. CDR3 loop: CASSPHPQVSYNEQFF. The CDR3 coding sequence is TGTGCCAGCAGCCCACATCCACAGGTCTCCTACAATGAGCAGTTCTTC.

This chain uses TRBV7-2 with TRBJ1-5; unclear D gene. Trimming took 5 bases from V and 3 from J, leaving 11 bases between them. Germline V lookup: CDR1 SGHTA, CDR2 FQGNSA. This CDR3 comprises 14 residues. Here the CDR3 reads CASSLRLDNQPQHF. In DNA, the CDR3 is TGTGCCAGCAGCCTTAGACTCGACAATCAGCCCCAGCATTTT.

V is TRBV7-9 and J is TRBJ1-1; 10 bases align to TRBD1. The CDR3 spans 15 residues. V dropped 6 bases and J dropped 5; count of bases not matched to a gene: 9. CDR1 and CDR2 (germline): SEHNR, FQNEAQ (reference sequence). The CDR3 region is CASRHRGTGETEAFF. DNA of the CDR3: TGTGCCAGCAGACACCGTGGGACAGGGGAGACTGAAGCTTTCTTT. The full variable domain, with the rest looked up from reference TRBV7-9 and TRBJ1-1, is DTGVSQNPRHKITKRGQNVTFRCDPISEHNRLYWYRQTLGQGPEFLTYFQNEAQLEKSRLLSDRFSAERPKGSFSTLEIQRTEQGDSAMYLCASRHRGTGETEAFFGQGTRLTVV.

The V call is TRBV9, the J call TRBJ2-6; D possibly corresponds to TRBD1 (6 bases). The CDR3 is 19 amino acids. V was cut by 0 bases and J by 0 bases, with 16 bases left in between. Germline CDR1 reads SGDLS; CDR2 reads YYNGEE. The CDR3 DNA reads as TGTGCCAGCAGCGTAGGATTGATCGGACAGTCCTCTGGGGCCAACGTCCTGACTTTC. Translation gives CASSVGLIGQSSGANVLTF.

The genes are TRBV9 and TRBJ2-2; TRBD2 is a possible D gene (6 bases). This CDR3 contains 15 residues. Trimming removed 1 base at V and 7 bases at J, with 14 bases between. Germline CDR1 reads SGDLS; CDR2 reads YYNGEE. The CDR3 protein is CASSVSSGLDGELFF. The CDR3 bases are TGTGCCAGCAGCGTATCCAGCGGGCTCGACGGGGAGCTGTTTTTT.

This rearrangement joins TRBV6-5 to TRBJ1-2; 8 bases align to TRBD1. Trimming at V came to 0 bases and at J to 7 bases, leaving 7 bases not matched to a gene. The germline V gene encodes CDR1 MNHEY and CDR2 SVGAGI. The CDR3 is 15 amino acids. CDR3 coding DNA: TGTGCCAGCAGTTACTCCGGGCAGGGGGCTAGTGGCTACACCTTC. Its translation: CASSYSGQGASGYTF.

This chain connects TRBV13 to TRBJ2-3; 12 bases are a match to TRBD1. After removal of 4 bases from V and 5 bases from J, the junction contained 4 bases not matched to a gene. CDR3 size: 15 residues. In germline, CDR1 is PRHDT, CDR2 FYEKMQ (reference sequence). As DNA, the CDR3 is TGTGCCAGCAGCTGGGGACAGGGGGCGGGAGATACGCAGTATTTT. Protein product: CASSWGQGAGDTQYF.

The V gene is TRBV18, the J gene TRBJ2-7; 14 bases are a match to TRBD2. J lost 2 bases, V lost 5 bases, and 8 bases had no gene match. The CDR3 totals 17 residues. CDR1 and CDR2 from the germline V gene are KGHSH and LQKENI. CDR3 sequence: CASSESGTSGRTYEQYF. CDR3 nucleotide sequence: TGTGCCAGCTCAGAATCCGGGACTAGCGGGAGAACCTACGAGCAGTACTTC.

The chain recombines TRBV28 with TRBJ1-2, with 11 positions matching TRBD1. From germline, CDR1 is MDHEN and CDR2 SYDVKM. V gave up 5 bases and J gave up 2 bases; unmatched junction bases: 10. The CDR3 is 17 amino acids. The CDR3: CASSPGTGGVLNYGYTF. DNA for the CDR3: TGTGCCAGCAGTCCGGGGACAGGGGGAGTCCTAAACTATGGCTACACCTTC.

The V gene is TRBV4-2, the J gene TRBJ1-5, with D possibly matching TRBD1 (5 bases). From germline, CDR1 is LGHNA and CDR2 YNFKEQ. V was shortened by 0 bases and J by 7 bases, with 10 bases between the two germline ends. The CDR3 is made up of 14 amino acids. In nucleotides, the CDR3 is TGTGCCAGCAGCCAAGATATCGGGGGACAGCCCCAGCATTTT. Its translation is CASSQDIGGQPQHF.